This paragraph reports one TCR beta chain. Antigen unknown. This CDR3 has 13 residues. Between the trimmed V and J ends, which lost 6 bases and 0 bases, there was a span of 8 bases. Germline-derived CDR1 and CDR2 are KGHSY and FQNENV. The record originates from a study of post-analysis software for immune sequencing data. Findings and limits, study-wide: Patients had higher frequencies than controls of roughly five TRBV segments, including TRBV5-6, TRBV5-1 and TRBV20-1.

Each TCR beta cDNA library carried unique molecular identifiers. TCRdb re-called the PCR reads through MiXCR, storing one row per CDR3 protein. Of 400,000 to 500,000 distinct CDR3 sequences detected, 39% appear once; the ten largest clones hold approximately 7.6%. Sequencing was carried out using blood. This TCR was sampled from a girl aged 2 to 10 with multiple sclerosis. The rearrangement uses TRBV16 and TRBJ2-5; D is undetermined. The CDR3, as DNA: TGTGCCAGCAGGCGAACATACCAAGAGACCCAGTACTTC. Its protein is CASRRTYQETQYF. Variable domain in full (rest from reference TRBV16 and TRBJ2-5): GEEVAQTPKHLVRGEGQKAKLYCAPIKGHSYVFWYQQVLKNEFKFLISFQNENVFDETGMPKERFSAKCLPNSPCSLEIQATKLEDSAVYFCASRRTYQETQYFGPGTRLLVL.